This T cell receptor beta chain came from a study of blood T cells in healthy people across ages (dated by TCRdb to the mid-2010s). Context from the whole study: Template switching captured roughly one uniquely barcoded TCR beta cDNA molecule per two T cells in model experiments. The study analyzed two additional independent replicas of 1 million unique cDNA reads from the same blood draw for two donors, one aged 18 to 30 and one aged 80 or older. The donors were divided into four age groups: young (average around 16 years), middle-aged (about 40), aged (about 56) and long-lived (around 87). To track age-related changes in TCR beta repertoire diversity, the study relied on deep sequencing normalized with unique cDNA molecular identifiers. To avoid experimental bias, donors of different ages were spread randomly across the sequencing lanes. What the research found in general, with its limitations: Estimates of total diversity based on one million sequenced T cells were considered lower bounds and underestimates. A strong correlation was found between observed TCR beta diversity and the percentage of naive T cells measured by flow cytometry. Compared with the aged group, more naive CD4+ T cells, fewer expanded clones and increased TCR diversity were shown by the long-lived group, suggesting age selection. Since profiling was done on bulk unsorted PBMCs, naive and antigen-experienced compartments could not be conclusively compared. Because the CMV infection status of the donors was unknown, age-related changes in expanded clonotypes may potentially have been confounded. Observed TCR beta diversity per million T cells fell roughly linearly with age, and a significant reduction was already apparent by age around 40.

Including the terminal cysteine and phenylalanine, the CDR3 comprises 15 residues. Only the CDR3 DNA is retained, 45 bases long and in frame from the first base. The germline V gene specifies MNHEY as CDR1 and SVGAGI as CDR2. The V end gives up 4 bases and the J end 0 bases, leaving 4 bases in the junction not matched to a gene. Libraries were made using 5' RACE. The sequencer listed for this sample is Illumina HiSeq 2500. The second PCR ran for about 7 to 11 cycles and used a J-beta primer mix along with a sample-barcoded 5' primer. A unique molecular identifier was introduced onto each TCR beta cDNA molecule by a template-switch 5' adaptor carrying 12 random nucleotides. Each sample yielded at least 3 million CDR3-containing paired-end reads. All of the RNA was converted into first-strand cDNA using the Mint cDNA synthesis kit, with a TRBC-specific oligonucleotide serving as the primer. Following uracil-DNA glycosylase treatment, all cDNA underwent a first 18-cycle PCR with the universal primers M1SS and BC2_uni_R. As for the original processing: For normalization, 1 million high-quality reads, each with a distinct molecular identifier, were randomly selected from each sample. Reads sharing molecular identifiers were discarded rather than binned into consensus sequences. MiTCR, set to a Q25 quality threshold and the strictest error-elimination algorithm, was used for CDR3 identification, clonotype clustering and error correction. Lower-bound total TCR beta diversity was estimated with a nonparametric unseen species model using Euler transformation. Using fastp at Q25 and MiXCR, TCRdb reprocessed the public reads and kept productive beta chains. A single entry per CDR3 protein holds the most common genes and DNA from its merged rows. The V and J calls here are based on TCRdb, not the publication. The sample contains around 710,000 distinct CDR3 sequences, roughly 44% of them found a single time. The ten largest clonotypes hold about 20% of the sample.

This clonotype showed up just a few times. No cognate antigen has been identified for it. No clone much larger than this one lies a single base away; base qualities are absent. Systemically healthy Caucasian individuals from Russia, 35 to 40 in total and aged roughly 6 to 95 years, were included as donors. Each donor gave approximately 10 milliliters of peripheral blood, collected into EDTA-treated Vacutainer tubes. Ficoll-Paque density-gradient centrifugation was used to isolate PBMCs, with at least 6.5 million per sample. Trizol reagent was used to extract total RNA from PBMCs, with at least 6 micrograms per sample. Naive CD45RAhigh/CD27high T cell percentages were measured by flow cytometry on a PBMC aliquot from every donor.

The sequencing input was blood. This sequence uses TRBV6-5 and TRBJ2-7, with 9 bases aligning to TRBD2. The receptor comes from a woman aged 60-75 years in good health. The CDR3: CASSLQTSGSYEQYF. The nucleotides are TGTGCCAGCAGTTTACAGACTAGCGGCTCCTACGAGCAGTACTTC.